The 31 T cell receptor beta chains below were found in one sample sequenced in a study of blood T cell repertoires in COVID-19. Produced via immunoSEQ multiplex PCR; TCRdb's table is partial and in-frame only. The sample has 85,000 to 120,000 clones, about 78% seen once. Sequenced input: peripheral blood. The receptors come from a man in his sixties with active or convalescent COVID-19.

The chain has TRBV6-5 and TRBJ1-6; D gene uncertain. The CDR3 consists of 13 residues. Germline CDR1 MNHEY, CDR2 SVGAGI. V lost 6 bases, J lost 7 bases, and 10 bases lay in between. This chain's CDR3 is CASSPIQNSPLHF. The CDR3 nucleotides read TGTGCCAGCAGCCCCATACAGAATTCACCCCTCCACTTT.

The gene calls are TRBV3-1 (or the pseudogene TRBV3-2) and TRBJ1-2; possibly TRBD1 for D (5 bases). The ends were cut back, 3 bases at V and 5 bases at J, with 16 bases in the middle. Per the germline V gene, CDR1 is LGHDT and CDR2 is YNNKEL (reference sequence). The CDR3 is 15 amino acids. The CDR3 loop is CASSHFTGGGYGYTF. The CDR3, as DNA: TGTGCCAGCAGCCACTTTACGGGGGGTGGATATGGCTACACCTTC.

The chain employs TRBV5-1 and TRBJ2-5, with 13 bases identical to TRBD2. This CDR3 comprises 18 residues. J was trimmed by 2 bases and V by 3 bases; bases with no gene match: 10. The germline V gene has CDR1 SGHRS and CDR2 YFSETQ. As DNA, the CDR3 is TGCGCCAGCAGCTCCTCGGGACTAGCGGGGAACTATCAAGAGACCCAGTACTTC. Its protein product is CASSSSGLAGNYQETQYF.

This clone was observed a single time. V gene TRBV6-6 combines with J gene TRBJ2-5; D unclear. The CDR3 has 12 residues. The V end was cut by 4 bases, the J end by 4 bases, with 7 bases between. Per germline, CDR1 MNHNY and CDR2 SVGAGI (reference sequence). The CDR3: CASSFRSETQYF. In DNA, the CDR3 is TGTGCCAGCAGTTTTAGATCAGAGACCCAGTACTTC.

The chain is built from TRBV19 and TRBJ2-3, with 12 bases matching TRBD2. CDR3 size: 18 residues. The ends lost 3 bases at V and 4 bases at J; junction bases unmatched: 11. From germline, CDR1 is LNHDA and CDR2 SQIVND (reference sequence). The CDR3 bases are TGTGCCAGTAGTATCACTAGCGGGAGGCCCGGCCACTCAGATACGCAGTATTTT. It is translated as CASSITSGRPGHSDTQYF.

J is TRBJ2-1 and V is TRBV11-3; TRBD2 is a possible D gene (6 bases). Germline V gene lookup returns CDR1 SGHNT and CDR2 YENEEA. The CDR3 has 12 amino acids. Trimming left V 2 bases short and J 13 bases short, with 12 bases between. As DNA, the CDR3 is TGTGCCAGCAGCTTAAAGGGCGGGGCACAGTTCTTC. Translated, it gives CASSLKGGAQFF.

This sequence joins TRBV5-6 and TRBJ2-7, with D possibly TRBD2 on 6 matching bases. This CDR3 is built from 15 residues. V dropped 1 base and J dropped 3 bases, with 14 bases sitting between them. Germline loops: CDR1 SGHDT, CDR2 YYEEEE. CDR3 amino acids: CASSLNSGGVYEQYV. The CDR3 DNA is TGTGCCAGCAGCTTGAATAGCGGAGGGGTCTACGAGCAGTACGTC.

The chain joins TRBV19 to TRBJ2-5; 11 positions match TRBD2. The ends lost 5 bases at V and 3 bases at J; junction bases unmatched: 8. Germline-derived CDR1 and CDR2 are LNHDA and SQIVND (reference sequence). The length of the CDR3 is 16 residues. The DNA of the CDR3 is TGTGCCAGTAGTTCCCTAGCGGGAGGTGCAAAAGAGACCCAGTACTTC. Its translation: CASSSLAGGAKETQYF.

The chain is built from TRBV14 and TRBJ2-5, with 7 bases aligning to TRBD1. Trimming cost V 1 base and J 4 bases; bases outside gene matches: 12. The CDR3 extends over 17 amino acids. The germline CDR1 and CDR2 sequences are SGHDN and FVKESK. The DNA for the CDR3 is TGTGCCAGCAGCCAAGTTAGGGGCAGGGGGATTGGAGAGACCCAGTACTTC. It codes for CASSQVRGRGIGETQYF.

The chain has TRBV5-5 and TRBJ2-1, with TRBD2 matching over 9 bases. The CDR3 spans 13 residues. Germline V CDR1 and CDR2: SGHKS, YYEKEE (reference sequence). Losses at the gene ends were 3 bases for V and 12 bases for J; bases not matched to a gene: 7. CDR3: CASSSSGTSWQFF. The CDR3 DNA reads TGTGCCAGCAGCTCTTCCGGGACTAGCTGGCAGTTCTTC.

The chain recombines TRBV29-1 with TRBJ1-2; D is possibly TRBD1 (6 bases). CDR3 length: 14 amino acids. V was shortened by 2 bases and J by 4 bases, with 14 bases between the two germline ends. Looked up from germline, CDR1 is SQVTM and CDR2 is ANQGSEA. The CDR3 DNA reads TGCAGCGTTGAACTAAATGGACAGCCCTATGGCTACACCTTC. Its protein is CSVELNGQPYGYTF.

This chain joins TRBV10-3 and TRBJ1-2; 9 positions agree with TRBD1. This CDR3 is built from 15 residues. Germline-derived CDR1 and CDR2 are ENHRY and SYGVKD. The V segment lost 3 bases and the J segment 8 bases; nucleotides outside the gene matches: 10. CDR3 DNA: TGTGCCATCAGTGACCCCGGGACAGGGAATCAGGGCTACACCTTC. Amino acid sequence: CAISDPGTGNQGYTF.

This sequence joins TRBV7-9 and TRBJ2-6, with D unclear. The CDR3 has 17 residues. Germline CDR1 reads SEHNR; CDR2 reads FQNEAQ (reference sequence). Trimming pared 2 bases from V and 0 bases from J, leaving 11 bases between. CDR3 nucleotides: TGTGCCAGCAGCTTAATGGGTTACTACTCTGGGGCCAACGTCCTGACTTTC. Translating it yields CASSLMGYYSGANVLTF.

The chain has TRBV6-4 and TRBJ2-1, with D possibly matching TRBD1 (5 bases). The CDR3 is made up of 13 amino acids. Per germline, CDR1 MRHNA and CDR2 SNTAGT. V was pared by 4 bases and J by 10 bases, with 14 bases between. CDR3 DNA sequence: TGTGCCAGCAGTGTGGGGCCGATGATGGAGCAGTTCTTC. Residues: CASSVGPMMEQFF.

A word on this clone: The same CDR3 also results from other DNA sequences found in this sample. V usage is TRBV4-1 and J usage is TRBJ2-1; 9 bases match TRBD1. The CDR3 runs 17 residues. With 1 base clipped from V and 2 bases from J, the junction kept 6 bases outside the gene matches. From germline, CDR1 is MGHRA and CDR2 YSYEKL. CDR3 sequence (DNA): TGCGCCAGCAGCCAAGCTCCCGGGACAGGGCCCTACAATGAGCAGTTCTTC. Its protein product is CASSQAPGTGPYNEQFF.

CDR3 amino acids: CASSLGQGAVKTQYF. DNA for the CDR3: TGTGCCAGCAGCTTGGGACAGGGGGCGGTAAAGACCCAGTACTTC. The chain couples TRBV5-4 to TRBJ2-5, with 10 positions matching TRBD1. Trimming removed 0 bases from V and 6 bases from J; junction bases left unmatched: 5. Germline assignment: CDR1 SGHNT and CDR2 YYREEE (reference sequence). CDR3 length: 15 amino acids.

The V and J genes are TRBV10-3 and TRBJ2-1, with 13 bases matching TRBD2. V lost 2 bases to trimming and J lost 4 bases; unmatched junction nucleotides: 8. Germline V gene lookup returns CDR1 ENHRY and CDR2 SYGVKD. CDR3 size: 18 residues. This CDR3 reads CAISEPRTSGRGYNEQFF. The CDR3 DNA sequence: TGTGCCATCAGTGAGCCAAGGACTAGCGGGAGAGGGTACAATGAGCAGTTCTTC.

This clone was seen only once. The CDR3 nucleotides read TGTGCCAGTAGTGGGCGGGGAAACGAGCAGTACTTC. Its translation is CASSGRGNEQYF. The chain employs TRBV19 and TRBJ2-7, with a possible D match to TRBD2 (6 bases). The V gene's germline CDR1 is LNHDA and CDR2 SQIVND (reference sequence). This CDR3 is built from 12 residues. Deletions cut 5 bases from V and 5 bases from J, with 10 bases between.

The chain joins TRBV6-5 to TRBJ2-3, with 15 bases matching TRBD2. The germline CDR1 and CDR2 sequences are MNHEY and SVGAGI. V was clipped by 6 bases and J by 3 bases; unmatched bases: 1. The CDR3 runs to 15 residues. CDR3 sequence reads: CASSGLAGGTDTQYF. CDR3 in DNA: TGTGCCAGCAGCGGACTAGCGGGAGGGACAGATACGCAGTATTTT.

The chain links TRBV10-3 to TRBJ1-5; D possibly corresponds to TRBD1 (6 bases). With 8 bases removed from V and 5 bases from J, the gap between germline ends came to 13 bases. Per germline, CDR1 ENHRY and CDR2 SYGVKD. This CDR3 has 13 amino acids. The CDR3 protein is CAIGRTDDQPQHF. The CDR3 coding sequence is TGTGCCATCGGAAGGACAGACGATCAGCCCCAGCATTTT.

The table lists this clone with many counts. The rearrangement links TRBV7-9 to TRBJ1-1; 8 bases align to TRBD1. This CDR3 region has 15 residues. V shed 6 bases, J shed 0 bases, and the junction held 6 bases outside the gene matches. CDR1 and CDR2 from the germline V gene are SEHNR and FQNEAQ (reference sequence). The CDR3 coding sequence is TGTGCCAGCAGTTCCGGGACAGGAGTGAACACTGAAGCTTTCTTT. It translates to CASSSGTGVNTEAFF.

The CDR3, as DNA: TGTGCCTCAGGACGGGAGACAGATACGCAGTATTTT. Translating gives CASGRETDTQYF. The J gene is TRBJ2-3, the V gene TRBV3-1 (or the pseudogene TRBV3-2), with D maybe TRBD2 (6 bases). The CDR3 has 12 residues. CDR1 LGHDT and CDR2 YNNKEL come from the germline V gene (reference sequence). V was cut by 11 bases and J by 3 bases, with 12 bases left in between.

This rearrangement joins TRBV13 to TRBJ2-3, with 7 bases matching TRBD1. Unmatched junction bases numbered 8, after V lost 7 bases and J lost 4 bases. The CDR3 length is 14 residues. Germline assignment: CDR1 PRHDT and CDR2 FYEKMQ (reference sequence). DNA of the CDR3: TGTGCCAGCAACCTGGGGCAGGGGGCAGATACGCAGTATTTT. It encodes CASNLGQGADTQYF.

The CDR3 loop is CASRTQGINGYTF. Written as DNA, the CDR3 is TGTGCCAGCAGGACACAGGGGATTAATGGCTACACCTTC. The rearrangement joins TRBV6-5 to TRBJ1-2; the match to TRBD1 covers 7 bases. The CDR3 consists of 13 residues. The trim removed 6 bases at V and 6 bases at J, leaving 7 bases unmatched. From germline, CDR1 is MNHEY and CDR2 SVGAGI.

This clone was recorded once. V and J are TRBV6-6 and TRBJ1-2; a possible D gene is TRBD1 (6 bases). V gave up 5 bases and J gave up 3 bases, with 10 bases separating them. The CDR3 is 13 residues long. CDR1 and CDR2 (germline): MNHNY, SVGAGI (reference sequence). Here the CDR3 DNA reads TGTGCCAGCAGTACAGGGCGCGACTATGGCTACACCTTC. Its protein product is CASSTGRDYGYTF.

This clone was detected once. J is TRBJ1-1 and V is TRBV7-2, with TRBD1 matching 7 bases. The CDR3 consists of 13 residues. Germline CDR1 and CDR2: SGHTA and FQGNSA. J gave up 8 bases and V 5 bases, and 8 bases lay outside the gene matches. CDR3 sequence reads: CASSGGQNREAFF. CDR3 DNA sequence: TGTGCCAGCAGCGGGGGACAGAACCGGGAAGCTTTCTTT. Supplemented by reference TRBV7-2 and TRBJ1-1, the full variable domain reads GAGVSQSPSNKVTEKGKDVELRCDPISGHTALYWYRQSLGQGLEFLIYFQGNSAPDKSGLPSDRFSAERTGGSVSTLTIQRTQQEDSAVYLCASSGGQNREAFFGQGTRLTVV.

This clone was recorded once. This sequence joins TRBV3-1 (or the pseudogene TRBV3-2) and TRBJ2-2; 8 bases align to TRBD1. The germline gives CDR1 LGHDT, CDR2 YNNKEL (reference sequence). The ends lost 1 base at V and 7 bases at J; junction bases unmatched: 11. The CDR3 has 17 residues. DNA of the CDR3: TGTGCCAGCAGCCAAGGAGGGACAGGCCTCTCCATCGGGGAGCTGTTTTTT. It yields the protein CASSQGGTGLSIGELFF.

The gene calls are TRBV25-1 and TRBJ1-4; D gene unclear. The V gene lost 5 bases and the J gene lost 8 bases, with 15 bases spanning the gap. The CDR3 runs to 14 residues. Germline V gene sequence: CDR1 MGHDK, CDR2 SYGVNS. The DNA of the CDR3 is TGTGCCAGCAGTCAGACCCTGGAGTACGAAAAACTGTTTTTT. Translated, it gives CASSQTLEYEKLFF.

The rearrangement joins TRBV10-1 to TRBJ1-1, with no clear D. The germline V gene has CDR1 WNHNN and CDR2 SYGVQD (reference sequence). The CDR3 has 13 residues. The ends were cut back, 4 bases at V and 1 base at J, with 7 bases in the middle. In nucleotides, the CDR3 is TGCGCCAGCAGTGCGGCGGGGAACACTGAAGCTTTCTTT. It is translated as CASSAAGNTEAFF.

The sample holds one count of this clone. The chain combines TRBV18 with TRBJ2-4, with 7 bases that match TRBD1. V was pared by 3 bases and J by 3 bases, with 5 bases of the junction left unmatched. The CDR3 covers 15 residues. Per the germline V gene, CDR1 is KGHSH and CDR2 is LQKENI. The CDR3 DNA follows: TGTGCCAGCTCACCCCCGACAGGGCTCAAAAACATTCAGTACTTC. This translates into CASSPPTGLKNIQYF.

The genes are TRBV5-8 and TRBJ2-1, with 16 nucleotides matching TRBD2. The germline V gene encodes CDR1 SGHTS and CDR2 YDEGEE. The V and J ends lost 4 bases and 10 bases, in that order; junction bases with no gene match: 11. The CDR3 extends over 17 amino acids. The CDR3 region has the DNA TGTGCCAGCAGCCGGGGACTAGCGGGAGGGCCAAGGCTCGAGCAGTTCTTC. It codes for CASSRGLAGGPRLEQFF.